The 23 T cell receptor beta chains reported below all come from one sample, sequenced in a study of T cell responses to AZD1222 COVID-19 vaccine. TCRdb keeps only in-frame clones here, not all; method: immunoSEQ multiplex PCR. The sample lists some 150,000 clones; about 90% were seen once. This specimen was peripheral blood, taken on day 0 of AZD1222 vaccination. These receptors all stem from an adult in good health.

This chain links TRBV11-3 with TRBJ1-1; D gene ambiguous. The CDR3 has 13 amino acids. The ends were cut back, 3 bases at V and 5 bases at J, with 10 bases in the middle. CDR1 is SGHNT, CDR2 YENEEA, per germline. CDR3 nucleotides: TGTGCCAGCAGCTTGGAGAGGGATACTGAAGCTTTCTTT. Its translation: CASSLERDTEAFF.

This clone was observed a handful of times. The chain couples TRBV5-1 to TRBJ1-6; possible D gene TRBD1, 6 bases. Per germline, CDR1 SGHRS and CDR2 YFSETQ. Trimming left V 3 bases short and J 9 bases short, with 16 bases between. This CDR3 is built from 15 residues. CDR3 in DNA: TGCGCCAGCAGCTCCACCCCAGGGGAAGGTTCACCCCTCCACTTT. Translation: CASSSTPGEGSPLHF.

The chain couples TRBV10-3 to TRBJ1-4; TRBD1 is a possible D gene (5 bases). Germline V gene sequence: CDR1 ENHRY, CDR2 SYGVKD. Trimming stripped 4 bases from V and 8 bases from J, with 11 bases between. This CDR3 contains 13 residues. The CDR3 nucleotides are TGTGCCATCAGTGGGGCAGGGAACGAAAAACTGTTTTTT. Amino acids: CAISGAGNEKLFF.

This chain uses TRBV28 with TRBJ2-1, with D tentatively TRBD2 (7 bases). The CDR3 runs to 15 residues. V lost 7 bases, J lost 3 bases, and 16 bases lay in between. CDR1 and CDR2 from the germline V gene are MDHEN and SYDVKM. The CDR3 DNA is TGTGCCAGCACCCTTAAGGGGGACTACTACAATGAGCAGTTCTTC. Residues: CASTLKGDYYNEQFF.

The sample holds one count of this clone. The V gene is TRBV13, the J gene TRBJ1-1, with a possible D match to TRBD1 (5 bases). Deletions cut 5 bases from V and 0 bases from J, with 16 bases between. The germline V gene encodes CDR1 PRHDT and CDR2 FYEKMQ (reference sequence). This CDR3 contains 16 residues. CDR3 DNA: TGTGCCAGCAGCCTTTCGGGGGGATTTTTGAACACTGAAGCTTTCTTT. Translated: CASSLSGGFLNTEAFF.

The chain employs TRBV19 and TRBJ1-1; D not resolved. The length of the CDR3 is 13 residues. V was clipped by 3 bases and J by 8 bases, with 13 bases between them. CDR1 and CDR2 from the germline V gene are LNHDA and SQIVND (reference sequence). The CDR3 nucleotides read TGTGCCAGTAGTATCATGGAAAGGGCGGAAGCTTTCTTT. Its protein is CASSIMERAEAFF.

The chain couples TRBV4-1 to TRBJ2-7; D might be TRBD1 (6 bases). V was clipped by 4 bases and J by 2 bases, with 12 bases between them. The CDR3 contains 14 residues. Germline V lookup: CDR1 MGHRA, CDR2 YSYEKL. The CDR3 loop is CASSLGTIPYEQYF. CDR3 coding DNA: TGCGCCAGCAGCCTTGGGACAATTCCCTACGAGCAGTACTTC.

This chain connects TRBV19 to TRBJ1-4; D possibly corresponds to TRBD1 (5 bases). The germline V and J ends were trimmed by 4 bases and 5 bases, with 14 bases remaining between them. CDR1 is LNHDA and CDR2 is SQIVND in the germline V gene (reference sequence). This CDR3 region has 15 residues. Written as DNA, the CDR3 is TGTGCCAGTAGTACTAGACAGAGCAGGAATGAAAAACTGTTTTTT. This sequence encodes CASSTRQSRNEKLFF.

This chain joins TRBV13 and TRBJ2-2; D might be TRBD1 (6 bases). CDR1 is PRHDT, CDR2 FYEKMQ, per germline (reference sequence). V lost 5 bases, J lost 3 bases, and 13 bases lay in between. The CDR3 extends over 15 amino acids. The CDR3 DNA reads TGTGCCAGCAGCAATACAGGGACGGACACCGGGGAGCTGTTTTTT. This encodes CASSNTGTDTGELFF.

This clone was recorded a few times. The chain has TRBV6-5 and TRBJ1-1; no clear D. Trimming shortened V by 7 bases and J by 5 bases, and 8 bases separated the two germline ends. The CDR3 length is 11 residues. Germline V gene data show CDR1 as MNHEY and CDR2 as SVGAGI. The CDR3 protein is CASTQMTEAFF. The CDR3 bases are TGTGCCAGCACCCAAATGACTGAAGCTTTCTTT.

J is TRBJ2-1 and V is TRBV21-1; the table's D call, TRBD1, was not checked against the DNA. TRBV21-1 is flagged as a pseudogene. The CDR3 is made up of 17 amino acids. The CDR3 is CASTPKRGNPFYNEQFF. The CDR3 nucleotides are TGTGCCAGCACCCCCAAAAGGGGTAACCCTTTCTACAATGAGCAGTTCTTC.

The chain has TRBV3-1 (or the pseudogene TRBV3-2) and TRBJ2-2, with D possibly matching TRBD2 (7 bases). CDR1 is LGHDT, CDR2 YNNKEL, per germline (reference sequence). V lost 5 bases to trimming and J lost 4 bases, with 11 bases between them. The CDR3 loop spans 14 amino acids. CDR3 residues: CASSGGAITGELFF. The CDR3 nucleotides read TGTGCCAGCAGCGGGGGGGCTATCACCGGGGAGCTGTTTTTT.

This chain joins TRBV9 and TRBJ2-7; 7 bases match TRBD1. V lost 3 bases and J lost 4; bases outside the gene matches: 7. This CDR3 is 14 amino acids long. Germline CDR1 is SGDLS and CDR2 is YYNGEE. The CDR3 DNA follows: TGTGCCAGCAGCGCCCAGGGACAGAATTACGAGCAGTACTTC. Translated: CASSAQGQNYEQYF.

The genes are TRBV9 and TRBJ1-1; D is uncertain. Germline V lookup: CDR1 SGDLS, CDR2 YYNGEE. V gave up 0 bases and J gave up 5 bases, with 8 bases separating them. The CDR3 length is 13 residues. The CDR3 region has the DNA TGTGCCAGCAGCGTAGTAACGGGGACTGAAGCTTTCTTT. This translates into CASSVVTGTEAFF.

This clone was detected once. V is TRBV7-3 and J is TRBJ2-1; the match to TRBD2 covers 9 bases. Germline CDR1 SGHTA, CDR2 FQGTGA. V was clipped by 2 bases and J by 5 bases; unmatched bases: 4. The CDR3 is made up of 15 amino acids. In nucleotides, the CDR3 is TGTGCCAGCAGCTTAGGTCTAGCGGGACACAATGAGCAGTTCTTC. This encodes CASSLGLAGHNEQFF.

The chain joins TRBV11-3 to TRBJ2-5; no definite D call. The CDR3 has 15 amino acids. V was clipped by 5 bases and J by 1 base, with 14 bases between them. Germline V gives CDR1 SGHNT, CDR2 YENEEA. The CDR3 loop reads CASSPDGRTQETQYF. The CDR3 nucleotides read TGTGCCAGCAGCCCAGATGGCAGAACCCAAGAGACCCAGTACTTC. Full variable domain (missing parts from reference TRBV11-3 and TRBJ2-5): EAGVVQSPRYKIIEKKQPVAFWCNPISGHNTLYWYLQNLGQGPELLIRYENEEAVDDSQLPKDRFSAERLKGVDSTLKIQPAELGDSAVYLCASSPDGRTQETQYFGPGTRLLVL.

This clone was observed a single time. V is TRBV7-2 and J is TRBJ1-2; D remains ambiguous. This CDR3 contains 13 residues. Germline loops: CDR1 SGHTA, CDR2 FQGNSA. V was trimmed by 0 bases and J by 5 bases, leaving 7 bases between them. The CDR3 DNA is TGTGCCAGCAGCTTAGCTCAGCGATATGGCTACACCTTC. Amino acid sequence: CASSLAQRYGYTF.

The rearrangement joins TRBV7-6 to TRBJ2-2; D is ambiguous. This CDR3 region has 14 residues. V was shortened by 1 base and J by 3 bases, with 6 bases between the two germline ends. Looked up from germline, CDR1 is SGHVS and CDR2 is FNYEAQ. The CDR3 region has the DNA TGTGCCAGCAGCTTAGACAGCTACACCGGGGAGCTGTTTTTT. It yields the protein CASSLDSYTGELFF.

The chain recombines TRBV18 with TRBJ1-1; D not certain. Germline values: CDR1 KGHSH, CDR2 LQKENI. Trimming removed 4 bases from V and 1 base from J, with 13 bases in between. The length of the CDR3 is 15 residues. DNA of the CDR3: TGTGCCAGCTCACGGTCAGCAGATCAGAACACTGAAGCTTTCTTT. Translating it yields CASSRSADQNTEAFF.

J is TRBJ1-2 and V is TRBV6-5, with unresolved D. CDR1 is MNHEY, CDR2 SVGAGI, per germline. Trimming shortened V by 0 bases and J by 0 bases, and 11 bases separated the two germline ends. This CDR3 has 16 amino acids. CDR3 region: CASSYSSVTANYGYTF. The CDR3 nucleotides are TGTGCCAGCAGTTACTCGAGTGTCACAGCTAACTATGGCTACACCTTC.

J is TRBJ2-7 and V is TRBV3-1 (or the pseudogene TRBV3-2), with TRBD2 matching 10 bases. The CDR3 covers 15 residues. Germline CDR1 LGHDT, CDR2 YNNKEL (reference sequence). The V segment lost 4 bases and the J segment 1 base; nucleotides outside the gene matches: 4. CDR3 sequence (DNA): TGTGCCAGCAGCCCCCGAGCGGGAGGGTCCTACGAGCAGTACTTC. Translation gives CASSPRAGGSYEQYF.

CDR3 coding DNA: TGTGCCAGCAGCGCCGGGGCCGGGGAGCTGTTTTTT. It is translated as CASSAGAGELFF. The genes are TRBV9 and TRBJ2-2, with D maybe TRBD2 (5 bases). This CDR3 region has 12 residues. V lost 3 bases, J lost 6 bases, and 6 bases lay in between. Germline CDR1 SGDLS, CDR2 YYNGEE.

The chain links TRBV18 to TRBJ2-3; no definite D call. V was pared by 8 bases and J by 0 bases, with 12 bases between. The length of the CDR3 is 14 residues. Germline-derived CDR1 and CDR2 are KGHSH and LQKENI. CDR3 in amino acids: CASMGTSSTDTQYF. The CDR3 region has the DNA TGTGCCAGCATGGGAACATCGAGCACAGATACGCAGTATTTT.